The 7 T cell receptor beta chains reported below all come from one sample, sequenced in a study of response to subunit inactivated influenza vaccine. TCRdb reprocessed the RT-PCR reads via MiXCR and lists one record per CDR3 protein. The sample has over 400,000 distinct CDR3 sequences; over 10% are singletons. The specimen comprised PBMCs from blood, sampled about 6 weeks after vaccination. These receptors came from a man aged 50-59 years who received an inactivated influenza vaccine.

This clonotype was seen a handful of times. The chain couples TRBV5-6 to TRBJ2-3; TRBD1 might be the D (5 bases). The CDR3 runs to 15 residues. V lost 1 base to trimming and J lost 4 bases, with 13 bases between them. The germline CDR1 and CDR2 sequences are SGHDT and YYEEEE. The CDR3 DNA reads as TGTGCCAGCAGCTTGACTATGGGGCCCTCAGATACGCAGTATTTT. Residues: CASSLTMGPSDTQYF.

The V gene is TRBV20-1, the J gene TRBJ2-1; the match to TRBD2 covers 8 bases. The J segment lost 6 bases and the V segment lost 1 base, leaving 8 bases of the junction unmatched. Germline V gene data show CDR1 as DFQATT and CDR2 as SNEGSKA (reference sequence). The CDR3 has 15 amino acids. In DNA, the CDR3 is TGCAGTGCTAGAGCCACATTCGGGACTAGCAATGAGCAGTTCTTC. This encodes CSARATFGTSNEQFF.

This clonotype was picked up a small number of times. The gene calls are TRBV15 and TRBJ2-1, with TRBD2 identical over 9 bases. The CDR3 consists of 13 residues. V lost 2 bases to trimming and J lost 12 bases; unmatched junction nucleotides: 5. CDR1 is LNHNV and CDR2 is YYDKDF in the germline V gene (reference sequence). The chain's CDR3 is CATSRYLAGPQFF. The CDR3 nucleotides are TGTGCCACCAGCAGATATCTAGCGGGGCCGCAGTTCTTC.

This clonotype was counted many times. The V call is TRBV7-6, the J call TRBJ2-5, with D perhaps assigned TRBD1 or TRBD2 (6 bases each). The CDR3 has 14 amino acids. Germline V gives CDR1 SGHVS, CDR2 FNYEAQ. V was cut by 5 bases and J by 5 bases, with 15 bases left in between. The CDR3, as DNA: TGTGCCAGCAGCAGTATAGGGGGGCCGGAGACCCAGTACTTC. Translated: CASSSIGGPETQYF.

J is TRBJ2-3 and V is TRBV5-6; 8 bases line up with TRBD2. The junction had 3 bases not matched to a gene; V was cut back by 2 bases and J by 1 base. Germline CDR1 is SGHDT and CDR2 is YYEEEE. CDR3 length equals 15 residues. CDR3 residues: CASSFGRVGTDTQYF. DNA for the CDR3: TGTGCCAGCAGCTTCGGGAGGGTGGGCACAGATACGCAGTATTTT.

This clonotype was seen more than once but under ten times. The chain employs TRBV27 and TRBJ2-1; perhaps TRBD1 as D (6 bases). This CDR3 has 16 residues. The V end lost 5 bases, the J end lost 4 bases, and 18 bases lay between the germline ends. Germline CDR1 reads MNHEY; CDR2 reads SMNVEV (reference sequence). The CDR3 loop reads CASSPPPWTDYNEQFF. The CDR3 DNA reads as TGTGCCAGCAGTCCACCTCCCTGGACAGATTACAATGAGCAGTTCTTC.

The chain combines TRBV9 with TRBJ2-7; 11 nucleotides match TRBD2. With V trimmed by 4 bases and J by 3 bases, 6 bases remained unmatched. Germline values: CDR1 SGDLS, CDR2 YYNGEE. This CDR3 contains 15 residues. The CDR3: CASSPTGTSGYEQYF. CDR3 nucleotide sequence: TGTGCCAGCAGCCCAACCGGGACTAGCGGCTACGAGCAGTACTTC.